This T cell receptor beta chain was found in a study of shared clonotypes between healthy human individuals. General study findings and limits: It was expected that sequencing depth would affect clonotype sharing among donors. Larger estimated richness was generally recorded for naive subsets relative to memory subsets. Non-shared clonotypes had lower generation probabilities than those shared by all four donors.

To note about this clone: Its cognate antigen is unknown.

Researchers divided each subset's genomic DNA evenly across several immunoSEQ plates. The data were produced by immunoSEQ multiplex PCR, yet TCRdb's version contains in-frame clones alone and is incomplete. This table holds hundreds of thousands of clones, about 91% found once. Naive CD8 cells lacked CD45RO and underwent positive selection for CCR7, leaving out terminally differentiated effector memory CD45RA+ cells. Germline V gives CDR1 SGHTA, CDR2 FQGNSA. V was clipped by 6 bases and J by 6 bases, with 15 bases between them. This CDR3 contains 13 residues. The clonotype comes from a man aged 25 to 45 in good health. The sequenced sample was naive CD8+ T cells sorted from blood. The V call is TRBV7-2, the J call TRBJ2-7; D gene uncertain. CDR3 loop: CASRWRGASEQYF. In DNA, the CDR3 is TGTGCCAGCAGATGGCGAGGTGCCTCCGAGCAGTACTTC. Combining the CDR3 with reference TRBV7-2 and TRBJ2-7 gives the whole variable domain GAGVSQSPSNKVTEKGKDVELRCDPISGHTALYWYRQSLGQGLEFLIYFQGNSAPDKSGLPSDRFSAERTGGSVSTLTIQRTQQEDSAVYLCASRWRGASEQYFGPGTRLTVT.